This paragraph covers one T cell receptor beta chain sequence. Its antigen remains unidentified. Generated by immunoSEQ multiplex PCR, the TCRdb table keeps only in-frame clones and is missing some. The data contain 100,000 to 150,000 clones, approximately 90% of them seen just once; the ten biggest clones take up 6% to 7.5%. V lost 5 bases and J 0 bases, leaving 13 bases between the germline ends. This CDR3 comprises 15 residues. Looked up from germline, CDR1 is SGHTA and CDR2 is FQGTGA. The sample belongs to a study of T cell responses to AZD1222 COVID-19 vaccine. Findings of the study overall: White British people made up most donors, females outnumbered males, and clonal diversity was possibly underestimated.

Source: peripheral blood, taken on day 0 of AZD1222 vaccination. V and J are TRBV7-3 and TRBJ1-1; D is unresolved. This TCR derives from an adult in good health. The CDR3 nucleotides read TGTGCCAGCAGCCCCGATTCGACGGTGAACACTGAAGCTTTCTTT. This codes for CASSPDSTVNTEAFF. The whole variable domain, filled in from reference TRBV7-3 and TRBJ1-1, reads GAGVSQTPSNKVTEKGKYVELRCDPISGHTALYWYRQSLGQGPEFLIYFQGTGAADDSGLPNDRFFAVRPEGSVSTLKIQRTERGDSAVYLCASSPDSTVNTEAFFGQGTRLTVV.